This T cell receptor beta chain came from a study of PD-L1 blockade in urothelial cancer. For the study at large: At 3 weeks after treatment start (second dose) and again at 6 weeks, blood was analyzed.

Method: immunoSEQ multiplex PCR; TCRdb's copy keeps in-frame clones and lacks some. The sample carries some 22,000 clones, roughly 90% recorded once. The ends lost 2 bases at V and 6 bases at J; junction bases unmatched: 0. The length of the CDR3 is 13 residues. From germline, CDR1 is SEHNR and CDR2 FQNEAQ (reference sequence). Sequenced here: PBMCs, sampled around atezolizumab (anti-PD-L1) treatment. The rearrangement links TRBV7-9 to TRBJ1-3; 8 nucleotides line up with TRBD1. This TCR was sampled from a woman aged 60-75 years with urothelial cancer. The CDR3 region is CASSLQGANTIYF. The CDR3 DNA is TGTGCCAGCAGCTTACAGGGGGCAAACACCATATATTTT.